This T cell receptor (beta chain) stems from a study of OX40 agonist ivuxolimab in advanced cancers. Study overall: Intravenous ivuxolimab at 0.01 to 10 mg/kg was given to patients every 2 weeks.

As regards this clone: The antigen remains unidentified. Other DNA sequences from this sample encode an identical CDR3 as well.

General study points: Nonresponders, in some cases, also had low normalized T-cell clonal expansion. Among the least clonally expanded were partial responders at 0.1-3.0 mg/kg.

The data were produced by immunoSEQ multiplex PCR, yet TCRdb's version contains in-frame clones alone and is incomplete. The sample has more than 100,000 clones; over 75% are singletons. The CDR3 loop spans 12 amino acids. The V and J ends lost 1 base and 4 bases respectively, with 5 bases between them. Germline values: CDR1 SGHTA, CDR2 FQGNSA. The sequenced sample was CD4+ or CD8+ T cells sorted from blood, obtained in a trial of the OX40 agonist ivuxolimab. The V gene is TRBV7-2, the J gene TRBJ2-7; D not certain. The sequence came from an adult with an advanced solid tumor such as melanoma, head and neck, liver or kidney cancer. The CDR3 protein is CASSLVSYEQYF. For the CDR3, the DNA is TGTGCCAGCAGCTTAGTGAGTTACGAGCAGTACTTC.